One sample yielded the 5 T cell receptor beta chains listed below, sequenced in a study of T cell responses to AZD1222 COVID-19 vaccine. The table came from immunoSEQ multiplex PCR; TCRdb's copy has only in-frame clones and leaves some out. This sample has some 130,000 clones, with 88% found just once. The sample in question was peripheral blood, obtained on day 0 of AZD1222 vaccination. The receptors come from an adult in good health.

The chain combines TRBV14 with TRBJ2-1; D is perhaps TRBD2 (5 bases). V lost 4 bases, J lost 6 bases, and 10 bases lay in between. CDR1 and CDR2 from the germline V gene are SGHDN and FVKESK. This CDR3 is 13 amino acids long. In DNA, the CDR3 is TGTGCCAGCAGCCGATCGGGAATCAATGAGCAGTTCTTC. As protein: CASSRSGINEQFF. Together with reference TRBV14 and TRBJ2-1, the CDR3 gives the full variable domain: EAGVTQFPSHSVIEKGQTVTLRCDPISGHDNLYWYRRVMGKEIKFLLHFVKESKQDESGMPNNRFLAERTGGTYSTLKVQPAELEDSGVYFCASSRSGINEQFFGPGTRLTVL.

The rearrangement links TRBV7-2 to TRBJ1-1; D is undetermined. Germline CDR1 is SGHTA and CDR2 is FQGNSA. The germline V and J ends were trimmed by 1 base and 4 bases, with 13 bases remaining between them. The CDR3 contains 15 residues. CDR3 in amino acids: CASSLDGGGITEAFF. The CDR3, as DNA: TGTGCCAGCAGCTTAGATGGTGGAGGGATCACTGAAGCTTTCTTT.

V and J are TRBV5-1 and TRBJ1-1; the D is unclear. V was trimmed by 0 bases and J by 5 bases, leaving 8 bases between them. This CDR3 region has 13 residues. The germline V gene encodes CDR1 SGHRS and CDR2 YFSETQ. The CDR3 here is CASSLGEWTEAFF. The CDR3 region has the DNA TGCGCCAGCAGCTTGGGGGAGTGGACTGAAGCTTTCTTT. The whole variable domain, filled in from reference TRBV5-1 and TRBJ1-1, reads KAGVTQTPRYLIKTRGQQVTLSCSPISGHRSVSWYQQTPGQGLQFLFEYFSETQRNKGNFPGRFSGRQFSNSRSEMNVSTLELGDSALYLCASSLGEWTEAFFGQGTRLTVV.

In this sample, this clone turned up once. The chain has TRBV6-5 and TRBJ2-2, with 7 positions matching TRBD1. Germline trimming cut 6 bases from V and 1 base from J; bases unmatched to any gene: 2. In germline, CDR1 is MNHEY, CDR2 SVGAGI. CDR3 size: 14 residues. The CDR3 sequence is CASSRDRNTGELFF. The CDR3 coding sequence is TGTGCCAGCAGCCGGGACAGGAACACCGGGGAGCTGTTTTTT.

The chain carries TRBV7-9 and TRBJ1-6; 8 positions agree with TRBD1. The V segment lost 5 bases and the J segment 10 bases; nucleotides outside the gene matches: 10. CDR3 length: 15 residues. Germline V gene data show CDR1 as SEHNR and CDR2 as FQNEAQ (reference sequence). In nucleotides, the CDR3 is TGTGCCAGCAGCCCCGCGACAGGGGTAGGGTCACCCCTCCACTTT. Protein sequence: CASSPATGVGSPLHF.